This TCR beta chain derives from a study of identical twins. Regarding this clonotype: Its antigen is unknown.

Study findings and constraints: Modelling approaches yielded underestimates of out-of-frame TCR alpha sharing between monozygotic twins.

Germline V gives CDR1 MNHEY, CDR2 SMNVEV (reference sequence). The CDR3 consists of 15 residues. V lost 5 bases and J lost 4, with 16 bases in between. MiXCR, applied by TCRdb to the 5' RACE reads, yields one record per CDR3 protein. The table records roughly 350,000 distinct CDR3 sequences, roughly 9% of them present only once. The gene calls are TRBV27 and TRBJ2-3, with D possibly being TRBD1 (6 bases). Sequencing was performed on naive T cells sorted from blood. This receptor was taken from a woman aged 50 to 60 in good health. The CDR3 region has the DNA TGTGCCAGCAGTCGCCGGGCCAGGGGCCCAGATACGCAGTATTTT. It is translated as CASSRRARGPDTQYF.